This T cell receptor (beta chain) was observed in a study of human T cells and chemical hapten exposure. Overall study context: Per-sample TCR yields varied mainly from small pooled library volume differences. Findings and caveats of the study: The immune response of these alopecia patients might not match healthy individuals'.

TCRdb called the RACE reads again in MiXCR, with one record for every CDR3 protein. The sample includes fewer than 150,000 distinct CDR3 sequences, 12% seen only once; the top ten take 1.2% to 1.5%. This clonotype was detected only a few times. Antigen: not known. Sample time point: patch test 2, 6 weeks after DPC sensitization. Treatment defined: therapeutic diphenylcyclopropenone sensitization with weekly scalp DPC. Trimming pared 1 base from V and 3 bases from J, leaving 11 bases between. This CDR3 spans 15 amino acids. Germline V gene data show CDR1 as SGHRS and CDR2 as YFSETQ. The sequence was obtained from a woman aged 50 to 60 with alopecia areata. Some clones in this sample may be carry-over from other donors' samples. The V call is TRBV5-1, the J call TRBJ2-1, with D perhaps matching TRBD1 (5 bases). Sequencing was performed on whole blood, taken in connection with sensitization to the hapten diphenylcyclopropenone (DPC). The CDR3, as DNA: TGCGCCAGCAGCTTGACAGGCGTTAACTACAATGAGCAGTTCTTC. Translating gives CASSLTGVNYNEQFF.